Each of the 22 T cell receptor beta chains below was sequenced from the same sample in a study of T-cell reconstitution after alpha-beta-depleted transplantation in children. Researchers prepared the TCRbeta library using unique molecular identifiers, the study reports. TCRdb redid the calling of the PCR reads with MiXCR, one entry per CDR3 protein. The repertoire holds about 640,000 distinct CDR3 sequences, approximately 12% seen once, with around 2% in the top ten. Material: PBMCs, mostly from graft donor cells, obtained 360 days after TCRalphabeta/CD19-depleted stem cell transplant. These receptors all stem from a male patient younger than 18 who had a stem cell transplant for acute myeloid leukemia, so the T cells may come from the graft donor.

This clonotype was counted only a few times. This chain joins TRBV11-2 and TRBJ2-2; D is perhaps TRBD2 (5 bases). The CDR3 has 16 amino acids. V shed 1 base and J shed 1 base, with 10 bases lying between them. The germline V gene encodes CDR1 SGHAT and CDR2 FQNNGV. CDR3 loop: CASSLVGGWNTGELFF. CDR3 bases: TGTGCCAGCAGCTTAGTCGGAGGATGGAACACCGGGGAGCTGTTTTTT.

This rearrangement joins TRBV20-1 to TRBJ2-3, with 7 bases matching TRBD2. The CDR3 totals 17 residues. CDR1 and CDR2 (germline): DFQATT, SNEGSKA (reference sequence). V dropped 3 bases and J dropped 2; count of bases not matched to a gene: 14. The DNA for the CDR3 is TGCAGTGCTAGTGGACGGGAGGCGAGTCATTCCACAGATACGCAGTATTTT. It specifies CSASGREASHSTDTQYF.

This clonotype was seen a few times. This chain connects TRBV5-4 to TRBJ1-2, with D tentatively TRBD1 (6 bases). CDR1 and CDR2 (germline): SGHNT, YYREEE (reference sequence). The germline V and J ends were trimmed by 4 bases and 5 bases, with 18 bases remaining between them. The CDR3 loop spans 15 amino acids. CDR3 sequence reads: CASSPLDSQGYGYTF. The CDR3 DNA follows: TGTGCCAGCAGCCCCCTGGACAGCCAGGGATATGGCTACACCTTC.

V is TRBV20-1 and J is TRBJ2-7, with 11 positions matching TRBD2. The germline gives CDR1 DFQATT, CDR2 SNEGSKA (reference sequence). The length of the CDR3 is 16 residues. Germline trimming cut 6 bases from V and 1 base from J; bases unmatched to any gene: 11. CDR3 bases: TGCAGTGCCGGGTGGCTAGCGGGAGGAGGATCCTACGAGCAGTACTTC. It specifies CSAGWLAGGGSYEQYF.

This CDR3 is CASSQGGSGYGHEQYF. CDR3 in DNA: TGCGCCAGCAGCCAAGGCGGGAGCGGTTATGGCCACGAGCAGTACTTC. V usage is TRBV4-3 and J usage is TRBJ2-7, with TRBD2 matching 7 bases. The CDR3 consists of 16 residues. Germline trimming cut 1 base from V and 5 bases from J; bases unmatched to any gene: 11. Germline CDR1 LGHNA, CDR2 YSLEER.

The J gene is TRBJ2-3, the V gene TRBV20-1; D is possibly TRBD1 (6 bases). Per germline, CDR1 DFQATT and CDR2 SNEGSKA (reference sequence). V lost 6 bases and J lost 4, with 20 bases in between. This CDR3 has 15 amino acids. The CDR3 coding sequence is TGCAGTGCCGACGTCAGGGGTCGAGCGGCAGATACGCAGTATTTT. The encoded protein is CSADVRGRAADTQYF.

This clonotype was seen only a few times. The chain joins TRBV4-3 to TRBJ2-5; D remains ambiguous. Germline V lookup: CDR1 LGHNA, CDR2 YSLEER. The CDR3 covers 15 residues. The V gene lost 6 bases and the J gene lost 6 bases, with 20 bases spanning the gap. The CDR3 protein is CASSSSGYKQKTQYF. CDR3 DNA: TGCGCCAGCAGTAGTTCCGGATACAAGCAAAAGACCCAGTACTTC.

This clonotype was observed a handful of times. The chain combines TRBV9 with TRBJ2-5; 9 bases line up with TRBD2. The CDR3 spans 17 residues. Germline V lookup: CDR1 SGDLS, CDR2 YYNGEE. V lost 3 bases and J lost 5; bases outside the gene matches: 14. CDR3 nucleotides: TGTGCCAGCAGCGCTCGTTTGATGGCGGGAGGGATGGAGACCCAGTACTTC. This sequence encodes CASSARLMAGGMETQYF.

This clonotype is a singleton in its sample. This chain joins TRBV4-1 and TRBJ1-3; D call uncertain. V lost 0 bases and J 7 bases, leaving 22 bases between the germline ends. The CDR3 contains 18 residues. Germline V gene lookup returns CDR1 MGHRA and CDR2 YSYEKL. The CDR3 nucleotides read TGCGCCAGCAGCCAAGATGAGGAAGCAGTGCTTCGTGGGAACACCATATATTTT. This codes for CASSQDEEAVLRGNTIYF.

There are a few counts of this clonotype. CDR3 nucleotide sequence: TGTGCCAGCAGTTTACCCGGGCGGAGCTCCTACAATGAGCAGTTCTTC. Its protein product is CASSLPGRSSYNEQFF. The V and J genes are TRBV27 and TRBJ2-1; D gene ambiguous. In germline, CDR1 is MNHEY, CDR2 SMNVEV (reference sequence). The length of the CDR3 is 16 residues. V lost 2 bases to trimming and J lost 0 bases, with 11 bases between them.

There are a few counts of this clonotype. The CDR3 here is CASSPLGQGRYHIQETQYF. The CDR3 DNA is TGTGCCAGCTCACCACTCGGACAGGGGCGATATCATATCCAAGAGACCCAGTACTTC. The chain uses TRBV18 and TRBJ2-5; 9 positions agree with TRBD1. With V trimmed by 1 base and J by 1 base, 13 bases remained unmatched. This CDR3 has 19 residues. Germline lookup yields CDR1 KGHSH and CDR2 LQKENI.

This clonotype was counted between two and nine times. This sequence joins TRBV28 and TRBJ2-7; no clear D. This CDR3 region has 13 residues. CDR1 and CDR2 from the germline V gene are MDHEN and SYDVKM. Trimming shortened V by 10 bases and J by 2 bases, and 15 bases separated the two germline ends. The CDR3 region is CATEDKAPYEQYF. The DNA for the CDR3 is TGTGCCACCGAAGACAAGGCACCCTACGAGCAGTACTTC.

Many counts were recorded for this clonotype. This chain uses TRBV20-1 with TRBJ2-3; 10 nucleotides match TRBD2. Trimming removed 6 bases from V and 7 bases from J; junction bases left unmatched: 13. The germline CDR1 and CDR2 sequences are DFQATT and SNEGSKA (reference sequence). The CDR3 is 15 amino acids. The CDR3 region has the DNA TGCAGTGCGTTAGCCCGAGCGGGAGGGCCAAATACGCAGTATTTT. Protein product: CSALARAGGPNTQYF.

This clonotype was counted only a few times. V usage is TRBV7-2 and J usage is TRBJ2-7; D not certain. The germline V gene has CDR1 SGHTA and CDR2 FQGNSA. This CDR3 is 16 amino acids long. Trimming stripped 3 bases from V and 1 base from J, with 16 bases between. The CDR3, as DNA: TGTGCCAGCAGCTTTAGGATTCTGACTGATTCCTACGAGCAGTACTTC. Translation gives CASSFRILTDSYEQYF.

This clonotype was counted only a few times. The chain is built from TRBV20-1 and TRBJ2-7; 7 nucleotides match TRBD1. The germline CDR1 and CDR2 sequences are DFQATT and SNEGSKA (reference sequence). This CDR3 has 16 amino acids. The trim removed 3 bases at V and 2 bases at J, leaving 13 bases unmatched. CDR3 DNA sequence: TGCAGTGCTAGGAGGTATAAGGACAGGCCGCCCTACGAGCAGTACTTC. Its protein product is CSARRYKDRPPYEQYF.

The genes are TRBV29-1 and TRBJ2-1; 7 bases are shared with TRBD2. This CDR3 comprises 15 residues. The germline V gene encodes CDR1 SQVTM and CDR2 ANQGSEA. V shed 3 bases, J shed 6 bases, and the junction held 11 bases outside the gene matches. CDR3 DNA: TGCAGCGTTGACTCCGCGTTGGGGAGGGGCAATGAGCAGTTCTTC. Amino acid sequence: CSVDSALGRGNEQFF.

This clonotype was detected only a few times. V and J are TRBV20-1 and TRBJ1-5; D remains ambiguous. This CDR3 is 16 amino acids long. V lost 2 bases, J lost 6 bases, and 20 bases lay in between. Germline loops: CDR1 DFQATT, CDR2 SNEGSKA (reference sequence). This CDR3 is CSARFGVWGVGQPQHF. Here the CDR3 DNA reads TGCAGTGCTAGATTCGGAGTTTGGGGAGTCGGTCAGCCCCAGCATTTT.

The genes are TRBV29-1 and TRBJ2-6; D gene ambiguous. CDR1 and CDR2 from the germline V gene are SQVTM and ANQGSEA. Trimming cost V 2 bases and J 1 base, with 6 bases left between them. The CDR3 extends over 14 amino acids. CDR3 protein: CSVELDSGANVLTF. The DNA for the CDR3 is TGCAGCGTTGAATTGGATTCTGGGGCCAACGTCCTGACTTTC.

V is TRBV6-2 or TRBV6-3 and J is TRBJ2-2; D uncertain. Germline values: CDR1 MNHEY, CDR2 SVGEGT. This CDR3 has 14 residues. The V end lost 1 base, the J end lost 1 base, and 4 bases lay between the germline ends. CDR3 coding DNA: TGTGCCAGCAGTTACTGGCGGAACACCGGGGAGCTGTTTTTT. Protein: CASSYWRNTGELFF.

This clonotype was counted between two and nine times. The CDR3 bases are TGCAGCGTTGTAGTTTCGAAAAACATTCAGTACTTC. It encodes CSVVVSKNIQYF. This chain uses TRBV29-1 with TRBJ2-4, with no clear D. The germline V gene encodes CDR1 SQVTM and CDR2 ANQGSEA. V lost 4 bases to trimming and J lost 4 bases, with 8 bases between them. This CDR3 contains 12 residues. The full variable domain, with the rest looked up from reference TRBV29-1 and TRBJ2-4, is SAVISQKPSRDICQRGTSLTIQCQVDSQVTMMFWYRQQPGQSLTLIATANQGSEATYESGFVIDKFPISRPNLTFSTLTVSNMSPEDSSIYLCSVVVSKNIQYFGAGTRLSVL.

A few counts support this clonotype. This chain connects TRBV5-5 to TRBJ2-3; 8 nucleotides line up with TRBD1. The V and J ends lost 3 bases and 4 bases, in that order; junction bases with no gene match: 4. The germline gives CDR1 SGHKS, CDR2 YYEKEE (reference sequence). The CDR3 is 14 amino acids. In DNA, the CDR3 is TGTGCCAGCAGCTCACGGACAGGGTCAGATACGCAGTATTTT. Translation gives CASSSRTGSDTQYF.

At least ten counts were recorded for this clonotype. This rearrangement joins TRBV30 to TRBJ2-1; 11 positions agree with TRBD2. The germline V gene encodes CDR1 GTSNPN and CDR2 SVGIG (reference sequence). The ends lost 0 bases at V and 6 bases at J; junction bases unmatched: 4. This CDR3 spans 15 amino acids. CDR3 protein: CAWSVLAGGFNEQFF. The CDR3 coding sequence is TGTGCCTGGAGTGTCCTAGCGGGAGGCTTCAATGAGCAGTTCTTC. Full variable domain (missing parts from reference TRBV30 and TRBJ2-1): SQTIHQWPATLVQPVGSPLSLECTVEGTSNPNLYWYRQAAGRGLQLLFYSVGIGQISSEVPQNLSASRPQDRQFILSSKKLLLSDSGFYLCAWSVLAGGFNEQFFGPGTRLTVL.